This is a list of T cell receptor beta chains from one sample in a study of shared clonotypes between healthy human individuals. The repertoire was sequenced with immunoSEQ multiplex PCR; TCRdb's copy has only in-frame clones and lacks some. The sample carries 2,500,000 or so clones, 80% to 95% recorded once. The sample consisted of naive CD4+ T cells from PBMCs. These receptors originate from a young man in good health. Some clones in this sample may be carry-over from other donors' samples. The CDR3 runs from the conserved cysteine through the conserved F or W. The D gene is left open where the match is weak. Rows may omit the clone size; those that give it use once, few, many or a size class.

d_call	v_call	clone_size	j_call	cdr3_aa	cdr3_nt
NA	TRBV4-3	NA	TRBJ2-1	CASSQEGGKYNEQFF	TGCGCCAGCAGCCAAGAGGGGGGAAAATACAATGAGCAGTTCTTC
NA	TRBV11-2	few	TRBJ2-5	CASSLAQETQYF	TGTGCCAGCAGCTTAGCCCAAGAGACCCAGTACTTC
TRBD2	TRBV5-1	few	TRBJ2-4	CASSHQGLAGGIQYF	TGCGCCAGCAGCCATCAAGGGCTAGCGGGAGGTATTCAGTACTTC
NA	TRBV16	NA	TRBJ1-5	CASSQTTGYSNQPQHF	TGTGCCAGCAGCCAAACGACAGGTTATAGCAATCAGCCCCAGCATTTT
NA	TRBV30	NA	TRBJ1-5	CAWSREWGRTNQPQHF	TGTGCCTGGAGTAGGGAATGGGGACGGACCAATCAGCCCCAGCATTTT
TRBD1	TRBV30	NA	TRBJ2-7	CAWSVQGTGAEQYF	TGTGCCTGGAGTGTACAGGGGACAGGGGCCGAGCAGTACTTC
NA	TRBV14	NA	TRBJ2-7	CASSQRALVTGVNEQYF	TGTGCCAGCAGCCAACGTGCCCTAGTGACGGGAGTAAACGAGCAGTACTTC
NA	TRBV18	few	TRBJ2-5	CASSPPGQETQYF	TGTGCCAGCTCACCACCGGGCCAAGAGACCCAGTACTTC
NA	TRBV7-2	NA	TRBJ2-3	CASSVATDTQYF	TGTGCCAGCAGTGTGGCGACAGATACGCAGTATTTT
TRBD1	TRBV28	NA	TRBJ1-2	CASTENRGRVYGYTF	TGTGCCAGCACGGAAAACAGGGGGCGCGTCTATGGCTACACCTTC
NA	TRBV29-1	NA	TRBJ1-2	CSALFALGSQGYTF	TGCAGCGCCCTCTTTGCCCTTGGTAGTCAGGGCTACACCTTC
NA	TRBV6-4	NA	TRBJ1-2	CASSDQAGIPGYTF	TGTGCCAGCAGTGACCAGGCGGGTATTCCTGGCTACACCTTC
NA	TRBV10-3	NA	TRBJ2-5	CAISGSLGRVGQETQYF	TGTGCCATCAGCGGGAGCCTTGGGCGGGTAGGCCAAGAGACCCAGTACTTC
TRBD1	TRBV7-2	NA	TRBJ1-2	CASSLDRGGGYTF	TGTGCCAGCAGTCTGGACAGGGGTGGTGGCTACACCTTC
TRBD2	TRBV6-5	NA	TRBJ2-5	CASSYRASGTQETQYF	TGTGCCAGCAGTTACAGGGCTAGCGGGACGCAAGAGACCCAGTACTTC
TRBD1	TRBV4-1	once	TRBJ2-1	CASSQPRTGGKMDNEQFF	TGCGCCAGCAGCCAGCCGAGGACAGGGGGAAAAATGGACAATGAGCAGTTCTTC
TRBD1	TRBV29-1	NA	TRBJ2-6	CSAEGQLLDSGANVLTF	TGCAGCGCTGAGGGACAGCTTCTCGACTCTGGGGCCAACGTCCTGACTTTC
NA	TRBV21-1	NA	TRBJ2-7	CASLGPDEQYF	TGTGCCAGCCTGGGACCCGACGAGCAGTACTTC
NA	TRBV27	NA	TRBJ1-1	CAGDGQESTEAFF	TGTGCCGGGGATGGACAAGAGAGCACTGAAGCTTTCTTT
TRBD1	TRBV7-8	NA	TRBJ1-5	CASSFHDPQGEGQPQHF	TGTGCCAGCAGCTTCCACGACCCACAGGGGGAAGGTCAGCCCCAGCATTTT
TRBD1	TRBV19	NA	TRBJ2-3	CASSIAGGTHLFSTDTQYF	TGTGCCAGTAGTATTGCAGGGGGCACCCACCTTTTTAGCACAGATACGCAGTATTTT
NA	TRBV15	NA	TRBJ2-6	CATSRDWVGEGANVLTF	TGTGCCACCAGCAGAGATTGGGTGGGCGAAGGGGCCAACGTCCTGACTTTC
NA	TRBV2	NA	TRBJ1-5	CASSEQGNNQPQHF	TGTGCCAGCAGTGAACAGGGAAACAATCAGCCCCAGCATTTT
TRBD1	TRBV6-5	NA	TRBJ2-7	CASSYWGTGKAYEQYF	TGTGCCAGCAGTTACTGGGGGACAGGGAAAGCCTACGAGCAGTACTTC
TRBD1	TRBV27	once	TRBJ2-3	CASSFLGQGTTDTQYF	TGTGCCAGCAGTTTCTTGGGACAGGGGACCACAGATACGCAGTATTTT
NA	TRBV5-4	NA	TRBJ2-7	CASSPRWGRLGAEQYF	TGTGCCAGCAGCCCCCGGTGGGGGCGCTTGGGCGCCGAGCAGTACTTC
NA	TRBV5-4	NA	TRBJ2-3	CASQGGGASTDTQYF	TGTGCCAGCCAAGGGGGAGGCGCCAGCACAGATACGCAGTATTTT
NA	TRBV21-1	NA	TRBJ1-2	CASSAGSVCGYTF	TGTGCCAGCAGCGCCGGATCCGTTTGTGGCTACACCTTC
NA	TRBV27	NA	TRBJ2-7	CASSLSSEYYEQYF	TGTGCCAGCAGTTTATCTAGCGAATACTACGAGCAGTACTTC
NA	TRBV6-5	NA	TRBJ2-3	CASSSRARSLDTQYF	TGTGCCAGCAGTTCCAGGGCCAGGAGTTTAGATACGCAGTATTTT
TRBD2	TRBV7-2	NA	TRBJ2-1	CASSLGSGADYNEQFF	TGTGCCAGCAGCTTAGGTAGCGGGGCTGATTACAATGAGCAGTTCTTC
NA	TRBV27	NA	TRBJ1-3	CASSPVFGGPPSGNTIYF	TGTGCCAGCAGTCCAGTTTTTGGGGGCCCTCCGTCCGGAAACACCATATATTTT
TRBD1	TRBV19	NA	TRBJ1-1	CASSVIRGDTEAFF	TGTGCCAGTAGTGTGATCAGGGGGGACACTGAAGCTTTCTTT
NA	TRBV6-5	NA	TRBJ1-2	CASSYAVGQVGYTF	TGTGCCAGCAGTTACGCTGTGGGCCAGGTGGGCTACACCTTC
NA	TRBV18	NA	TRBJ2-2	CASSPKRADTGELFF	TGTGCCAGCTCACCAAAGAGGGCGGACACCGGGGAGCTGTTTTTT
NA	TRBV19	NA	TRBJ1-1	CASSTGTWRNTEAFF	TGTGCCAGTAGTACGGGGACCTGGCGGAACACTGAAGCTTTCTTT
NA	TRBV5-1	NA	TRBJ1-6	CASSPSPNNSPLHF	TGCGCCAGCAGCCCGAGTCCCAATAATTCACCCCTCCACTTT
NA	TRBV5-1	few	TRBJ2-2	CASSLVVSSGELFF	TGCGCCAGCAGCTTGGTAGTCTCTAGCGGGGAGCTGTTTTTT
NA	TRBV15	NA	TRBJ2-3	CATSRDIRGPTDTQYF	TGTGCCACCAGCAGAGATATTCGGGGCCCCACAGATACGCAGTATTTT
NA	TRBV2	NA	TRBJ1-1	CASSWRQATNTEAFF	TGTGCCAGCAGCTGGCGACAGGCGACGAACACTGAAGCTTTCTTT
TRBD2	TRBV19	few	TRBJ2-7	CASATSGSEDEQYF	TGTGCCAGTGCCACTAGCGGGAGCGAAGACGAGCAGTACTTC
NA	TRBV5-1	NA	TRBJ1-1	CASSFAANTEAFF	TGCGCCAGCAGCTTTGCAGCTAACACTGAAGCTTTCTTT
NA	TRBV5-1	once	TRBJ2-1	CASSQGGGQRASNEQFF	TGCGCCAGCAGCCAGGGTGGGGGCCAGCGGGCGAGCAATGAGCAGTTCTTC
NA	TRBV6-5	NA	TRBJ1-2	CASSYEFQGRDYGYTF	TGTGCCAGCAGTTACGAGTTTCAGGGGCGCGACTATGGCTACACCTTC